Given below is one TCR beta chain in context. Antigen: not known. The data originate from a study of T-cell reconstitution after alpha-beta-depleted transplantation in children. Unique molecular identifiers were incorporated when the TCRbeta library was constructed. From the PCR reads, TCRdb called clonotypes with MiXCR, one entry per CDR3 protein. The top ten hold over 25% of the sample, which has approximately 1,000,000 distinct CDR3 sequences, 25% to 30% seen once. Germline V CDR1 and CDR2: WSHSY, SAAADI. This CDR3 has 15 residues. The V end lost 3 bases, the J end lost 7 bases, and 16 bases lay between the germline ends. Findings and limits, study-wide: Some patients showed high day-60 TCRbeta diversity, which derived from surviving recipient T cells and thymic progenitors. At the one-year point after transplant, T-cell counts and TCRbeta diversity were found to come mostly from T cells that had been newly produced. Expanded clones from the graft, numbering several hundred, reportedly supplied alpha-beta T cells about two months after transplant.

V gene TRBV10-2 combines with J gene TRBJ2-1; D is undetermined. The starting material was PBMCs, mostly from graft donor cells, obtained 360 days after TCRalphabeta/CD19-depleted stem cell transplant. This sequence originates from a boy under two years old who had a stem cell transplant for SCID, so the T cells may come from the graft donor. DNA of the CDR3: TGCGCCAGCAGTGACCCACCGATACAAGCGAATGAGCAGTTCTTC. Its protein product is CASSDPPIQANEQFF.